These 17 T cell receptor beta chains were all obtained from the same sample, sequenced in a study of beta chain features in type 1 diabetes (dated by TCRdb to the late 2010s). The library was built by means of the immunoSEQ multiplex PCR assay. The entire isolated RNA was reverse transcribed using the High Capacity cDNA Reverse Transcription Kit, and thus expressed TCRB transcripts were sequenced. TCRdb took this table from immuneACCESS and kept in-frame rearrangements with V and J called. Such tables lack part of the clones; where checked against another copy, unresolved V genes explain under half of the gap, and the rest is unexplained. This sample gives 120,000 to 150,000 clones in total; about 13% of them show up just once. Roughly 1.4% of the sample comes from the top ten. These receptors' antigens are unknown. The full study reports these points: Type 1 diabetes patients showed a moderate but significant shortening of TCRB CDR3 length in all four CD4+ subsets.

Sequencing was done on a sample of central memory CD4+ T cells from blood. Receptor source: a man between 18 and 29 years old with type 1 diabetes.

The rearrangement links TRBV5-1 to TRBJ2-1; the match to TRBD1 covers 8 bases. The CDR3 sequence is 15 residues long. Germline V gene lookup returns CDR1 SGHRS and CDR2 YFSETQ. Trimming removed 0 bases from V and 5 bases from J; junction bases left unmatched: 4. CDR3 sequence: CASSLVGQGNNEQFF. Here the CDR3 DNA reads TGCGCCAGCAGCTTGGTAGGACAGGGCAACAATGAGCAGTTCTTC.

The V call is TRBV9, the J call TRBJ1-2; possible D gene TRBD1, 5 bases. Germline assignment: CDR1 SGDLS and CDR2 YYNGEE. Trimming pared 7 bases from V and 2 bases from J, leaving 12 bases between. The CDR3 sequence is 13 residues long. The CDR3 nucleotides are TGTGCCAGCTCCCGGGGCGGGAACTATGGCTACACCTTC. Protein product: CASSRGGNYGYTF. The variable domain in full, completed from reference TRBV9 and TRBJ1-2, reads DSGVTQTPKHLITATGQRVTLRCSPRSGDLSVYWYQQSLDQGLQFLIQYYNGEERAKGNILERFSAQQFPDLHSELNLSSLELGDSALYFCASSRGGNYGYTFGSGTRLTVV.

This clone has more than one count but fewer than ten. The genes are TRBV6-1 and TRBJ2-7; 9 bases line up with TRBD1. CDR1 MNHNS and CDR2 SASEGT come from the germline V gene. Trimming removed 8 bases from V and 2 bases from J; junction bases left unmatched: 7. The CDR3 is made up of 14 amino acids. Here the CDR3 reads CASASGQGAYEQYF. In DNA form, the CDR3 reads TGTGCCAGCGCCTCGGGACAGGGTGCCTACGAGCAGTACTTC.

This chain uses TRBV11-2 with TRBJ1-1, with 7 nucleotides matching TRBD1. Germline-derived CDR1 and CDR2 are SGHAT and FQNNGV. The CDR3 spans 14 residues. The J segment lost 7 bases and the V segment lost 5 bases, leaving 10 bases of the junction unmatched. CDR3 residues: CASSPGDRVDEAFF. CDR3 bases: TGTGCCAGCAGCCCGGGTGACAGGGTGGATGAAGCTTTCTTT.

This clone showed up just a few times. The V and J genes are TRBV14 and TRBJ2-6, with 8 positions matching TRBD1. The CDR3 length is 19 residues. V lost 0 bases and J lost 0; bases outside the gene matches: 7. Per germline, CDR1 SGHDN and CDR2 FVKESK. The CDR3 DNA reads as TGTGCCAGCAGCCAAGAAAGGGACAGGTTCCGCTCTGGGGCCAACGTCCTGACTTTC. This gives the protein CASSQERDRFRSGANVLTF.

This clone was seen a handful of times. V gene TRBV27 combines with J gene TRBJ1-6; D gene unclear. V lost 6 bases, J lost 10 bases, and 16 bases lay in between. CDR1 and CDR2 from the germline V gene are MNHEY and SMNVEV (reference sequence). The CDR3 loop spans 14 amino acids. The CDR3 sequence is CASSPPTYGSPLHF. The CDR3 coding sequence is TGTGCCAGCAGCCCTCCCACCTACGGGTCACCCCTCCACTTT.

In this sample, this clone turned up a few times. The rearrangement uses TRBV7-3 and TRBJ2-6; D may be TRBD1 or TRBD2 (6 bases each). Trimming left V 1 base short and J 0 bases short, with 10 bases between. Germline lookup yields CDR1 SGHTA and CDR2 FQGTGA. The CDR3 covers 17 residues. CDR3 DNA sequence: TGTGCCAGCAGCTTAAACGGGGGCCTCTCTGGGGCCAACGTCCTGACTTTC. The encoded protein is CASSLNGGLSGANVLTF.

In its sample, this clone was seen a few times. The chain joins TRBV6-1 to TRBJ1-6; no clear D. Trimming took 0 bases from V and 14 from J, leaving 14 bases between them. Germline CDR1 reads MNHNS; CDR2 reads SASEGT. The CDR3 contains 14 residues. CDR3 residues: CASSEASLGRTLHF. CDR3 bases: TGTGCCAGCAGTGAAGCCAGCCTGGGGAGGACCCTCCACTTT.

The chain recombines TRBV29-1 with TRBJ2-3; TRBD2 agrees at 7 bases. The CDR3 runs to 13 residues. Germline V CDR1 and CDR2: SQVTM, ANQGSEA. Unmatched junction bases numbered 4, after V lost 4 bases and J lost 3 bases. The CDR3 sequence is CSVGGLETDTQYF. The CDR3 DNA follows: TGCAGCGTTGGTGGACTAGAAACAGATACGCAGTATTTT.

The sample holds a few counts of this clone. CDR3 in DNA: TGTGCCAGCAGCCAAATTGACAGGCCGGCTAACTATGGCTACACCTTC. Translation: CASSQIDRPANYGYTF. The V call is TRBV14, the J call TRBJ1-2; maybe TRBD1 (6 bases). V gave up 2 bases and J gave up 0 bases, with 13 bases separating them. The CDR3 loop spans 16 amino acids. In germline, CDR1 is SGHDN, CDR2 FVKESK.

Only a few counts were recorded for this clone. The chain links TRBV9 to TRBJ1-1; no definite D call. Germline V lookup: CDR1 SGDLS, CDR2 YYNGEE. The CDR3 consists of 15 residues. Trimming took off 4 bases at V and 1 base at J, with 14 bases between the two ends. This CDR3 is CASSPLLGENTEAFF. The CDR3 DNA is TGTGCCAGCAGCCCTCTCCTGGGCGAGAACACTGAAGCTTTCTTT.

This clone showed up just a few times. J is TRBJ2-5 and V is TRBV5-1; TRBD1 matches 8 bases. V lost 4 bases, J lost 2 bases, and 4 bases stayed unmatched. The CDR3 spans 14 residues. CDR1 and CDR2 from the germline V gene are SGHRS and YFSETQ. This CDR3 reads CASSRDRMQETQYF. The DNA of the CDR3 is TGCGCCAGCAGCCGGGACAGGATGCAAGAGACCCAGTACTTC.

This clone came up a few times. The junction does not match germline at one end; this may be a read error. The chain couples TRBV18 to TRBJ2-5, with D perhaps TRBD2 (6 bases). Germline V gene lookup returns CDR1 KGHSH and CDR2 LQKENI. CDR3 length: 15 residues. The CDR3 sequence is CASAPGAGIQETQYF. The CDR3 DNA reads TGTGCCAGCGCACCCGGGGCGGGGATCCAAGAGACCCAGTACTTC. Full variable domain (missing parts from reference TRBV18 and TRBJ2-5): NAGVMQNPRHLVRRRGQEARLRCSPMKGHSHVYWYRQLPEEGLKFMVYLQKENIIDESGMPKERFSAEFPKEGPSILRIQQVVRGDSAAYFCASAPGAGIQETQYFGPGTRLLVL.

There are a few counts of this clone. V usage is TRBV7-9 and J usage is TRBJ2-3, with D perhaps matching TRBD1 or TRBD2 (6 bases each). The germline V gene encodes CDR1 SEHNR and CDR2 FQNEAQ (reference sequence). The CDR3 is made up of 13 amino acids. V shed 5 bases and J shed 6 bases, with 12 bases lying between them. The CDR3, as DNA: TGTGCCAGCAGCCCCGGGGGCCTGGATACGCAGTATTTT. Translated: CASSPGGLDTQYF.

This clone was seen a handful of times. This chain uses TRBV5-1 with TRBJ2-3; 11 nucleotides match TRBD2. CDR1 and CDR2 from the germline V gene are SGHRS and YFSETQ. The CDR3 consists of 16 residues. The J segment lost 1 base and the V segment lost 7 bases, leaving 8 bases of the junction unmatched. The CDR3 sequence: CASDSGGGRGTDTQYF. CDR3 in DNA: TGCGCCAGCGATAGCGGGGGGGGACGCGGCACAGATACGCAGTATTTT.

The rearrangement joins TRBV30 to TRBJ1-3; 7 positions agree with TRBD1. Germline assignment: CDR1 GTSNPN and CDR2 SVGIG (reference sequence). This CDR3 comprises 15 residues. The J segment lost 0 bases and the V segment lost 5 bases, leaving 7 bases of the junction unmatched. Here the CDR3 reads CAWRTGASSGNTIYF. The CDR3 nucleotides are TGTGCCTGGCGAACAGGGGCGAGCTCTGGAAACACCATATATTTT.

The J gene is TRBJ1-2, the V gene TRBV15; 7 bases are shared with TRBD1. The CDR3 runs to 14 residues. Unmatched junction bases numbered 6, after V lost 0 bases and J lost 8 bases. CDR1 LNHNV and CDR2 YYDKDF come from the germline V gene (reference sequence). In nucleotides, the CDR3 is TGTGCCACCAGCAGAGATCTGGCAGGGGGAGGCTACACCTTC. Encoded protein: CATSRDLAGGGYTF.